This T cell receptor beta chain is drawn from a study of T cell responses to AZD1222 COVID-19 vaccine. The CDR3 runs to 11 residues. From germline, CDR1 is DFQATT and CDR2 SNEGSKA (reference sequence). The V and J ends lost 7 bases and 12 bases, in that order; junction bases with no gene match: 5. Using immunoSEQ multiplex PCR, the repertoire was profiled, and TCRdb retains in-frame clones only, with some absent. The data hold under 130,000 clones, with 92% observed a single time. As to this clone: Its antigen remains unidentified.

General observations from the study: Among the donors, most were white British and more were female, and clonal diversity was possibly underestimated. Only a handful of individuals given AZD1222 were seropositive at baseline. Nearly half of unique spike-specific TCRs reportedly avoided B.1.351 and B.1.1.7 mutated regions. Spike-specific TCRs gained breadth and depth after people received two AZD1222 doses.

The TCR was taken from an adult in good health. Here the sequenced sample was peripheral blood, taken on day 0 of AZD1222 vaccination. The rearrangement uses TRBV20-1 and TRBJ2-1; 11 bases match TRBD2. DNA for the CDR3: TGCAGTGGAAGTAGCGGGAGGGGGCAGTTCTTC. As protein: CSGSSGRGQFF.